The 31 T cell receptor beta chains below come from one sample, sequenced in a study of blood T cell repertoires in COVID-19. Produced via immunoSEQ multiplex PCR; TCRdb's table is partial and in-frame only. This sample has hundreds of thousands of clones, with roughly 88% found just once. Sequencing was done on a sample of peripheral blood. These receptors all come from a woman younger than 45 with active or convalescent COVID-19.

This chain connects TRBV6-5 to TRBJ1-2, with D uncertain. CDR1 and CDR2 (germline): MNHEY, SVGAGI. The V end lost 6 bases, the J end lost 0 bases, and 5 bases lay between the germline ends. The CDR3 length is 12 residues. Here the CDR3 reads CASRETNYGYTF. The CDR3 DNA follows: TGTGCCAGCAGAGAGACTAACTATGGCTACACCTTC.

The chain is built from TRBV5-8 and TRBJ2-7; TRBD1 matches at 9 bases. The CDR3 runs to 18 residues. CDR1 and CDR2 (germline): SGHTS, YDEGEE. V lost 3 bases, J lost 2 bases, and 15 bases stayed unmatched. The CDR3 DNA reads as TGTGCCAGCAGCTCGGGACCGGGACAGGGCCGGGGGCCCTACGAGCAGTACTTC. Amino acid sequence: CASSSGPGQGRGPYEQYF.

The J gene is TRBJ1-6, the V gene TRBV25-1, with a tentative D call TRBD1 (5 bases). The CDR3 loop spans 16 amino acids. V was shortened by 3 bases and J by 8 bases, with 17 bases between the two germline ends. CDR1 and CDR2 from the germline V gene are MGHDK and SYGVNS. The CDR3 DNA follows: TGTGCCAGCAGTGAGCCCGGGTGGGGGGGACATTCACCCCTCCACTTT. Its translation: CASSEPGWGGHSPLHF.

This sequence joins TRBV6-5 and TRBJ2-7; TRBD1 matches at 7 bases. The J segment lost 0 bases and the V segment lost 4 bases, leaving 3 bases of the junction unmatched. CDR3 length equals 14 residues. Germline CDR1 MNHEY, CDR2 SVGAGI. This chain's CDR3 is CASSFGTASYEQYF. As DNA, the CDR3 is TGTGCCAGCAGTTTCGGGACAGCCTCCTACGAGCAGTACTTC.

The chain joins TRBV7-9 to TRBJ1-5, with TRBD1 identical over 8 bases. Germline values: CDR1 SEHNR, CDR2 FQNEAQ (reference sequence). V shed 5 bases and J 9 bases; nucleotides not matched to a gene: 12. CDR3 size: 15 residues. The DNA of the CDR3 is TGTGCCAGCAGCCCCGGACAGGGTTTTGTCCGGCCCCAGCATTTT. Its translation: CASSPGQGFVRPQHF. The full variable domain, its missing parts supplied by reference TRBV7-9 and TRBJ1-5, is DTGVSQNPRHKITKRGQNVTFRCDPISEHNRLYWYRQTLGQGPEFLTYFQNEAQLEKSRLLSDRFSAERPKGSFSTLEIQRTEQGDSAMYLCASSPGQGFVRPQHFGDGTRLSIL.

With regard to this clone: This same CDR3 is encoded by further DNA sequences in the sample. The chain recombines TRBV4-1 with TRBJ1-1; D is perhaps TRBD1 (6 bases). The CDR3 runs to 13 residues. Per the germline V gene, CDR1 is MGHRA and CDR2 is YSYEKL. V was trimmed by 0 bases and J by 5 bases, leaving 7 bases between them. CDR3 loop: CASSQEGGTEAFF. CDR3 coding DNA: TGCGCCAGCAGCCAAGAAGGGGGAACTGAAGCTTTCTTT.

The chain links TRBV3-1 (or the pseudogene TRBV3-2) to TRBJ1-2, with TRBD1 identical over 7 bases. There are 17 residues in the CDR3. Trimming at V came to 3 bases and at J to 2 bases, leaving 12 bases not matched to a gene. Germline loops: CDR1 LGHDT, CDR2 YNNKEL (reference sequence). The CDR3 here is CASSHIGGGASNYGYTF. The CDR3, as DNA: TGTGCCAGCAGCCACATAGGAGGGGGCGCCTCCAACTATGGCTACACCTTC.

V and J are TRBV30 and TRBJ2-7; the match to TRBD2 covers 13 bases. The CDR3 spans 17 residues. The germline V gene has CDR1 GTSNPN and CDR2 SVGIG (reference sequence). Trimming cost V 1 base and J 2 bases; bases outside gene matches: 8. The chain's CDR3 is CAWSAPGLAGKAYEQYF. The CDR3 DNA sequence: TGTGCCTGGAGTGCCCCGGGACTAGCGGGAAAAGCCTACGAGCAGTACTTC. Complete variable domain (other parts from reference TRBV30 and TRBJ2-7): SQTIHQWPATLVQPVGSPLSLECTVEGTSNPNLYWYRQAAGRGLQLLFYSVGIGQISSEVPQNLSASRPQDRQFILSSKKLLLSDSGFYLCAWSAPGLAGKAYEQYFGPGTRLTVT.

This clone was observed a few times. The gene calls are TRBV13 and TRBJ2-3, with D uncertain. Trimming removed 4 bases at V and 5 bases at J, with 13 bases between. The CDR3 runs 14 residues. Germline CDR1 and CDR2: PRHDT and FYEKMQ (reference sequence). The CDR3 is CASSSSLTVDTQYF. CDR3 nucleotide sequence: TGTGCCAGCAGCTCATCCCTAACGGTAGATACGCAGTATTTT.

This clone was counted once. CDR3 coding DNA: TGTGCCAGCGGGGGGAGGGAAGATACGCAGTATTTT. Amino acid sequence: CASGGREDTQYF. The chain has TRBV12-3 or TRBV12-4 and TRBJ2-3, with 7 bases lining up with TRBD2. The CDR3 extends over 12 amino acids. V shed 8 bases, J shed 5 bases, and the junction held 4 bases outside the gene matches.

The gene calls are TRBV4-1 and TRBJ1-1; D is unresolved. The germline V gene encodes CDR1 MGHRA and CDR2 YSYEKL. V lost 0 bases to trimming and J lost 2 bases, with 10 bases between them. This CDR3 is 15 amino acids long. The CDR3, as DNA: TGCGCCAGCAGCCAAGAGACAACAGTCAACACTGAAGCTTTCTTT. This translates into CASSQETTVNTEAFF.

The chain uses TRBV3-1 (or the pseudogene TRBV3-2) and TRBJ2-3, with D unresolved. This CDR3 comprises 12 residues. The germline V gene has CDR1 LGHDT and CDR2 YNNKEL (reference sequence). Trimming pared 6 bases from V and 4 bases from J, leaving 8 bases between. CDR3 sequence: CASRSGADTQYF. CDR3 bases: TGTGCCAGCAGATCAGGTGCAGATACGCAGTATTTT.

The chain recombines TRBV27 with TRBJ1-6; 8 bases fit TRBD1. CDR1 and CDR2 (germline): MNHEY, SMNVEV (reference sequence). With V trimmed by 3 bases and J by 10 bases, 5 bases remained unmatched. The CDR3 runs to 14 residues. The CDR3 loop is CASSLRQGNSPLHF. DNA for the CDR3: TGTGCCAGCAGTTTGCGACAGGGGAACTCACCCCTCCACTTT.

This chain joins TRBV3-1 (or the pseudogene TRBV3-2) and TRBJ1-3; 9 nucleotides align to TRBD1. The length of the CDR3 is 18 residues. Trimming at V came to 3 bases and at J to 0 bases, leaving 9 bases not matched to a gene. Germline loops: CDR1 LGHDT, CDR2 YNNKEL (reference sequence). The DNA for the CDR3 is TGTGCCAGCAGCCAGTCCCGGGACAGGGTGTACTCTGGAAACACCATATATTTT. It translates to CASSQSRDRVYSGNTIYF.

This clone was seen a few times. The J gene is TRBJ1-5, the V gene TRBV19; D is perhaps TRBD1 (5 bases). V lost 4 bases and J 2 bases, leaving 12 bases between the germline ends. The CDR3 sequence is 15 residues long. Germline V gives CDR1 LNHDA, CDR2 SQIVND (reference sequence). Here the CDR3 reads CASSTTLTGNQPQHF. In DNA, the CDR3 is TGTGCCAGTAGTACGACCTTGACAGGCAATCAGCCCCAGCATTTT.

V and J are TRBV4-2 and TRBJ1-1; D is possibly TRBD1 (6 bases). The CDR3 runs to 15 residues. Germline CDR1 and CDR2: LGHNA and YNFKEQ. V was pared by 0 bases and J by 1 base, with 9 bases between. The chain's CDR3 is CASSQDDRPNTEAFF. For the CDR3, the DNA is TGTGCCAGCAGCCAAGACGACAGGCCGAACACTGAAGCTTTCTTT.

The chain carries TRBV11-3 and TRBJ2-1, with 10 bases fitting TRBD1. The germline CDR1 and CDR2 sequences are SGHNT and YENEEA. This CDR3 has 15 residues. With V trimmed by 6 bases and J by 7 bases, 9 bases remained unmatched. CDR3 sequence: CASSLGGQGTNEQFF. In DNA, the CDR3 is TGTGCCAGCAGTCTAGGGGGACAGGGGACGAATGAGCAGTTCTTC.

V usage is TRBV2 and J usage is TRBJ2-7, with 13 bases that match TRBD2. V was clipped by 4 bases and J by 0 bases; unmatched bases: 3. CDR3 length equals 16 residues. Germline assignment: CDR1 SNHLY and CDR2 FYNNEI. DNA of the CDR3: TGTGCCAGCAGTGGGACTAGCGGGGGCCGCTCCTACGAGCAGTACTTC. This translates into CASSGTSGGRSYEQYF.

The sample holds a few counts of this clone. V usage is TRBV4-2 and J usage is TRBJ1-5, with no clear D. Trimming removed 0 bases from V and 0 bases from J, with 12 bases in between. Germline V lookup: CDR1 LGHNA, CDR2 YNFKEQ. CDR3 length equals 17 residues. The CDR3 nucleotides read TGTGCCAGCAGCCAAGAGGTGTCGCTATATAGCAATCAGCCCCAGCATTTT. It translates to CASSQEVSLYSNQPQHF.

The chain is built from TRBV29-1 and TRBJ1-5; 7 bases match TRBD1. Trimming cost V 4 bases and J 0 bases; bases outside gene matches: 12. The CDR3 totals 17 residues. Germline-derived CDR1 and CDR2 are SQVTM and ANQGSEA. This CDR3 reads CSVAGEQGDPSNQPQHF. As DNA, the CDR3 is TGCAGCGTTGCGGGGGAGCAGGGGGATCCTAGCAATCAGCCCCAGCATTTT.

This clone appeared a single time. This chain uses TRBV11-2 with TRBJ2-7; 11 bases match TRBD2. J lost 3 bases, V lost 5 bases, and 9 bases had no gene match. Per germline, CDR1 SGHAT and CDR2 FQNNGV. The CDR3 is made up of 16 amino acids. In nucleotides, the CDR3 is TGTGCCAGCAGCCTCCTAGCGGGGGGACCACTCTACGAGCAGTACTTC. Translated: CASSLLAGGPLYEQYF.

The V call is TRBV12-3 or TRBV12-4, the J call TRBJ2-7; 7 bases fit TRBD2. The junction had 1 base not matched to a gene; V was cut back by 1 base and J by 4 bases. The CDR3 is 13 amino acids. DNA for the CDR3: TGTGCCAGCAGTTTAGGGGGGGGATACGAGCAGTACTTC. It yields the protein CASSLGGGYEQYF.

The chain combines TRBV10-3 with TRBJ1-3; D not certain. The CDR3 covers 14 residues. CDR1 and CDR2 from the germline V gene are ENHRY and SYGVKD. V was trimmed by 10 bases and J by 0 bases, leaving 13 bases between them. CDR3 coding DNA: TGTGCCACCAGAGCCGGGGACTCTGGAAACACCATATATTTT. This codes for CATRAGDSGNTIYF.

V gene TRBV5-6 combines with J gene TRBJ2-3, with 9 bases that match TRBD1. V trimming: 4 bases; J trimming: 4 bases; junction bases outside the gene matches: 4. The CDR3 runs to 14 residues. From germline, CDR1 is SGHDT and CDR2 YYEEEE. The CDR3 region is CASSGTGLPDTQYF. CDR3 bases: TGTGCCAGCAGCGGGACAGGGCTTCCAGATACGCAGTATTTT. Filled out from reference TRBV5-6 and TRBJ2-3, the complete variable domain reads DAGVTQSPTHLIKTRGQQVTLRCSPKSGHDTVSWYQQALGQGPQFIFQYYEEEERQRGNFPDRFSGHQFPNYSSELNVNALLLGDSALYLCASSGTGLPDTQYFGPGTRLTVL.

The table lists this clone with many counts. The V call is TRBV6-1, the J call TRBJ1-1; TRBD1 is a possible D gene (6 bases). Germline V lookup: CDR1 MNHNS, CDR2 SASEGT. The CDR3 runs to 16 residues. The V gene lost 4 bases and the J gene lost 4 bases, with 19 bases spanning the gap. This chain's CDR3 is CASSGTGQYQGTEAFF. The CDR3 region has the DNA TGTGCCAGCAGTGGAACAGGGCAATACCAGGGCACTGAAGCTTTCTTT.

The genes are TRBV7-9 and TRBJ2-3; 10 nucleotides align to TRBD2. The CDR3 spans 20 residues. CDR1 and CDR2 from the germline V gene are SEHNR and FQNEAQ (reference sequence). The trim removed 7 bases at V and 1 base at J, leaving 20 bases unmatched. The CDR3 here is CASTKSLSPPTSGGTDTQYF. DNA of the CDR3: TGTGCCAGCACCAAATCACTATCCCCCCCCACTAGCGGGGGCACAGATACGCAGTATTTT.

This rearrangement joins TRBV10-3 to TRBJ2-3; 10 bases match TRBD2. Trimming removed 4 bases from V and 6 bases from J; junction bases left unmatched: 4. The CDR3 has 14 amino acids. From germline, CDR1 is ENHRY and CDR2 SYGVKD. CDR3 in amino acids: CAISGLAGEDTQYF. The CDR3 nucleotides read TGTGCCATCAGTGGACTAGCGGGCGAGGATACGCAGTATTTT.

This chain connects TRBV5-6 to TRBJ2-7; D remains ambiguous. Trimming took 0 bases from V and 3 from J, leaving 7 bases between them. Germline assignment: CDR1 SGHDT and CDR2 YYEEEE. The CDR3 has 13 amino acids. CDR3 residues: CASSLGQDYEQYF. DNA for the CDR3: TGTGCCAGCAGCTTGGGCCAGGACTACGAGCAGTACTTC. The full variable domain, completed using reference TRBV5-6 and TRBJ2-7, is DAGVTQSPTHLIKTRGQQVTLRCSPKSGHDTVSWYQQALGQGPQFIFQYYEEEERQRGNFPDRFSGHQFPNYSSELNVNALLLGDSALYLCASSLGQDYEQYFGPGTRLTVT.

The chain joins TRBV19 to TRBJ1-1; the D gene is possibly TRBD1 (5 bases). The ends were cut back, 3 bases at V and 6 bases at J, with 17 bases in the middle. Looked up from germline, CDR1 is LNHDA and CDR2 is SQIVND (reference sequence). CDR3 length: 15 amino acids. DNA of the CDR3: TGTGCCAGTAGTATTTGGGAGGGGATGGCGCCTGAAGCTTTCTTT. This gives the protein CASSIWEGMAPEAFF.

The chain carries TRBV10-2 and TRBJ1-2; D unresolved. Germline CDR1 reads WSHSY; CDR2 reads SAAADI. Trimming cost V 4 bases and J 0 bases, with 9 bases left between them. The CDR3 loop spans 14 amino acids. The CDR3 here is CASSVSRTNYGYTF. DNA for the CDR3: TGCGCCAGCAGTGTGTCGCGGACTAACTATGGCTACACCTTC.

The CDR3, as DNA: TGTGCCAGTAGTTCAACCAGGGTGGAGACCCAGTACTTC. Protein: CASSSTRVETQYF. This chain joins TRBV19 and TRBJ2-5; maybe TRBD1 (5 bases). CDR1 is LNHDA, CDR2 SQIVND, per germline (reference sequence). V was cut by 5 bases and J by 5 bases, with 12 bases left in between. CDR3 length equals 13 residues.